This TCR beta chain emerged from a study of identical twins. From germline, CDR1 is DFQATT and CDR2 SNEGSKA (reference sequence). V was clipped by 2 bases and J by 7 bases, with 17 bases between them. The CDR3 has 14 amino acids. Study outcomes and limitations: For out-of-frame alpha sequences shared by twins, low generation probability was in excess. Models underestimated out-of-frame TCR alpha sharing in monozygotic twins.

The table lists this clonotype with many counts. Antigen unknown. Unique molecular identifiers were present on cDNA, and template switching added a universal primer site. TCRdb re-called the 5' RACE reads through MiXCR, storing one row per CDR3 protein. The data show hundreds of thousands of distinct CDR3 sequences, roughly 7% seen once. These same data were also listed under a study on yellow fever vaccine responses in identical twins.

The chain links TRBV20-1 to TRBJ1-1; D may be TRBD1 (5 bases). This receptor was identified in a woman aged 18-29 years in good health. Sequenced sample: memory (CD45RO+) T cells sorted from blood. The CDR3 DNA reads TGCAGTGCTAGACCCCCCAGGGTGATTGATGAAGCTTTCTTT. Protein sequence: CSARPPRVIDEAFF.